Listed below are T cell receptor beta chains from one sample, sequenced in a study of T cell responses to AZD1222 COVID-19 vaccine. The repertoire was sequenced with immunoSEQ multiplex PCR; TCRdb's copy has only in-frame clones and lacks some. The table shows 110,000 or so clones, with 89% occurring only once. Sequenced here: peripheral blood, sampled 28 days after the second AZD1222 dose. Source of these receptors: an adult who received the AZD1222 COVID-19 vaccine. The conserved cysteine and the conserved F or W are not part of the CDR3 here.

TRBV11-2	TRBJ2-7	ASSSLKDYSYEQY
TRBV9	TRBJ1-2	ASSVGGGSPDGYT
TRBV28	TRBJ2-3	ASLTPGAADTQY
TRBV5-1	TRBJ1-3	ASSLEGGENTIY
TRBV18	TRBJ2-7	ASSQNQGYEQY
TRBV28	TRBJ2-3	ASSFAGGSTDTQY
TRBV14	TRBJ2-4	ASSQGAGGIQY
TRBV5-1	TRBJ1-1	ASSSGTGQNTEAF
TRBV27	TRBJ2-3	ASSLLHTQY
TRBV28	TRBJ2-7	ASSFGAYEQY
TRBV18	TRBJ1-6	ASSPPAPTGRGSPLH
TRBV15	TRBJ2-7	ATSRGDRGTYEQY
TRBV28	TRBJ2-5	ASRPGKYQETQY
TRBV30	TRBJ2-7	ARWEAVLAGVPYEQY
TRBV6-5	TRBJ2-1	ASRAGTRAF